This passage covers 17 T cell receptor beta chains from one sample sequenced in a study of blood T cell repertoires in COVID-19. TCRdb's copy holds only in-frame clones and misses some; the assay was immunoSEQ multiplex PCR. This table has 130,000 to 150,000 clones, around 86% appearing once. Sequencing input: peripheral blood. The receptors originated from a human donor in a cohort sampled during active COVID-19.

V and J are TRBV20-1 and TRBJ2-3, with 7 positions matching TRBD2. The V gene end was trimmed by 3 bases and the J gene end by 3 bases; junction bases not matched to a gene: 3. Germline assignment: CDR1 DFQATT and CDR2 SNEGSKA (reference sequence). The CDR3 totals 13 residues. CDR3 amino acids: CSASRRETDTQYF. CDR3 bases: TGCAGTGCTAGTAGGCGGGAGACAGATACGCAGTATTTT.

This clone has a single count. The chain links TRBV14 to TRBJ2-7; D gene ambiguous. The germline V and J ends were trimmed by 3 bases and 2 bases, with 8 bases remaining between them. The CDR3 is 13 amino acids. Germline loops: CDR1 SGHDN, CDR2 FVKESK. The CDR3 protein is CASSQGRTYEQYF. The CDR3 DNA reads TGTGCCAGCAGCCAGGGCAGAACCTACGAGCAGTACTTC. Based on the CDR3 plus reference TRBV14 and TRBJ2-7, the full variable domain is EAGVTQFPSHSVIEKGQTVTLRCDPISGHDNLYWYRRVMGKEIKFLLHFVKESKQDESGMPNNRFLAERTGGTYSTLKVQPAELEDSGVYFCASSQGRTYEQYFGPGTRLTVT.

V and J are TRBV5-6 and TRBJ2-6; D ambiguous. Germline values: CDR1 SGHDT, CDR2 YYEEEE. The CDR3 is 13 amino acids. V shed 0 bases and J shed 4 bases, with 2 bases lying between them. CDR3 loop: CASSLVGANVLTF. DNA for the CDR3: TGTGCCAGCAGCTTGGTAGGGGCCAACGTCCTGACTTTC.

This clone has just a few counts. The chain carries TRBV6-6 and TRBJ2-1; TRBD2 is a possible D gene (6 bases). The CDR3 contains 14 residues. Germline CDR1 MNHNY, CDR2 SVGAGI (reference sequence). The ends were cut back, 10 bases at V and 4 bases at J, with 17 bases in the middle. CDR3 nucleotides: TGTGCCACAACTGGCAGCGGGTCTTACAATGAGCAGTTCTTC. This codes for CATTGSGSYNEQFF.

CDR3 coding DNA: TGTGCCAGTAGTATAGGCGCCTCGAACACAGATACGCAGTATTTT. Residues: CASSIGASNTDTQYF. V gene TRBV19 combines with J gene TRBJ2-3; D call uncertain. V lost 1 base to trimming and J lost 2 bases, with 10 bases between them. Germline CDR1 LNHDA, CDR2 SQIVND (reference sequence). The CDR3 spans 15 residues.

In its sample, this clone was seen a few times. J is TRBJ1-3 and V is TRBV30; TRBD1 aligns across 10 bases. The CDR3 consists of 15 residues. J gave up 3 bases and V 3 bases, and 5 bases lay outside the gene matches. Germline V CDR1 and CDR2: GTSNPN, SVGIG (reference sequence). CDR3 region: CAWSTWDRGGNTIYF. DNA for the CDR3: TGTGCCTGGAGCACATGGGACAGGGGTGGAAACACCATATATTTT.

This chain joins TRBV3-1 (or the pseudogene TRBV3-2) and TRBJ2-7, with D perhaps TRBD2 (6 bases). V was pared by 4 bases and J by 6 bases, with 22 bases between. The CDR3 runs to 16 residues. The germline CDR1 and CDR2 sequences are LGHDT and YNNKEL (reference sequence). CDR3 sequence reads: CASSRGYGTGAGEQYF. The CDR3, as DNA: TGTGCCAGCAGCCGGGGCTATGGAACGGGAGCAGGCGAGCAGTACTTC.

This clone was found a few times. The chain couples TRBV7-9 to TRBJ2-7; TRBD1 agrees at 8 bases. Per germline, CDR1 SEHNR and CDR2 FQNEAQ (reference sequence). V shed 1 base, J shed 3 bases, and the junction held 2 bases outside the gene matches. The CDR3 covers 14 residues. CDR3 amino acids: CASSLGQGLYEQYF. The CDR3 DNA sequence: TGTGCCAGCAGCTTAGGACAGGGGCTCTACGAGCAGTACTTC.

The V call is TRBV29-1, the J call TRBJ2-1, with a tentative D call TRBD2 (6 bases). Trimming stripped 7 bases from V and 4 bases from J, with 23 bases between. Germline lookup yields CDR1 SQVTM and CDR2 ANQGSEA. The CDR3 spans 16 residues. Here the CDR3 DNA reads TGCAGCGCGTACTCGGGACTGGCAGCGGGTTACAATGAGCAGTTCTTC. It encodes CSAYSGLAAGYNEQFF.

This clone has just a few counts. V is TRBV4-2 and J is TRBJ2-7; D not certain. Trimming took off 4 bases at V and 4 bases at J, with 11 bases between the two ends. Germline loops: CDR1 LGHNA, CDR2 YNFKEQ. There are 13 residues in the CDR3. The CDR3 sequence: CASSRERSYEQYF. CDR3 coding DNA: TGTGCCAGCAGCCGAGAGAGGAGTTACGAGCAGTACTTC.

The rearrangement links TRBV27 to TRBJ1-1; D gene unclear. Germline V gene sequence: CDR1 MNHEY, CDR2 SMNVEV (reference sequence). The V and J ends lost 2 bases and 0 bases respectively, with 10 bases between them. This CDR3 contains 15 residues. Here the CDR3 reads CASSLMLAMNTEAFF. CDR3 bases: TGTGCCAGCAGTTTAATGTTAGCCATGAACACTGAAGCTTTCTTT.

This chain connects TRBV5-1 to TRBJ2-5; no firm D call. From germline, CDR1 is SGHRS and CDR2 YFSETQ. Deletions cut 4 bases from V and 0 bases from J, with 10 bases between. This CDR3 is built from 14 residues. DNA for the CDR3: TGCGCCAGCAGCCAATCAGGAAACCAAGAGACCCAGTACTTC. Protein product: CASSQSGNQETQYF.

This chain links TRBV18 with TRBJ2-2; possibly TRBD1 for D (6 bases). The V gene lost 5 bases and the J gene lost 5 bases, with 15 bases spanning the gap. CDR3 length equals 15 residues. From germline, CDR1 is KGHSH and CDR2 LQKENI. The CDR3 nucleotides are TGTGCCAGCTCATATCAGGGGAGCAATACCGGGGAGCTGTTTTTT. Translated: CASSYQGSNTGELFF.

The J gene is TRBJ2-7, the V gene TRBV18, with 11 positions matching TRBD1. The CDR3 extends over 15 amino acids. CDR1 is KGHSH, CDR2 LQKENI, per germline. Germline trimming cut 0 bases from V and 7 bases from J; bases unmatched to any gene: 5. The CDR3 sequence is CASSPPGQGALEQYF. The CDR3, as DNA: TGTGCCAGCTCACCACCCGGACAGGGGGCGCTTGAGCAGTACTTC.

V usage is TRBV2 and J usage is TRBJ1-5; weak D call: TRBD1 (6 bases). In germline, CDR1 is SNHLY, CDR2 FYNNEI. This CDR3 has 15 residues. V lost 1 base and J lost 2, with 9 bases in between. In nucleotides, the CDR3 is TGTGCCAGCAGTGAAGGGGACACACGCAATCAGCCCCAGCATTTT. Translated, it gives CASSEGDTRNQPQHF.

The chain is built from TRBV18 and TRBJ1-2; 9 positions match TRBD1. J gave up 8 bases and V 0 bases, and 10 bases lay outside the gene matches. The CDR3 totals 16 residues. Per germline, CDR1 KGHSH and CDR2 LQKENI. CDR3 sequence reads: CASSPPDTGGREGYTF. The CDR3 DNA reads TGTGCCAGCTCACCACCGGATACAGGGGGCAGGGAGGGCTACACCTTC.

The rearrangement joins TRBV5-5 to TRBJ2-7; D is unresolved. Trimming stripped 1 base from V and 3 bases from J, with 8 bases between. CDR3 size: 13 residues. Germline CDR1 reads SGHKS; CDR2 reads YYEKEE (reference sequence). CDR3 in DNA: TGTGCCAGCAGCTTGTTTCACAGCTACGAGCAGTACTTC. It specifies CASSLFHSYEQYF.